This T cell receptor beta chain is from a study of Ad26.COV2.S vaccination and SARS-CoV-2 variants. Study-level information: Intramuscular Ad26.COV2.S doses were given once or twice, 56 days apart.

Here immunoSEQ multiplex PCR was the method, and the copy in TCRdb shows in-frame clones only, minus some. Counted here are some 340,000 clones, 85% occurring once; the ten biggest clones make up approximately 2.2%. Treatment: 15 to 20 received Ad26.COV2.S at low or high dose, single or two shots; about five received placebo; per-sample allocation not given. Collection of the samples took place on day 63 after the first injection of vaccine or placebo. Trimming cost V 1 base and J 9 bases; bases outside gene matches: 8. This CDR3 spans 15 amino acids. The germline CDR1 and CDR2 sequences are SNHLY and FYNNEI.

Here the sequenced sample was peripheral blood, taken in a trial of Ad26.COV2.S vaccine versus placebo. The rearrangement joins TRBV2 to TRBJ1-5; TRBD1 aligns across 8 bases. The sequence was obtained from a person between 18 and 60 years old who received the Ad26.COV2.S COVID-19 vaccine or a placebo. The CDR3, as DNA: TGTGCCAGCAGTGAAGGGACAGGGAGCCGGGGGCCCCAGCATTTT. This codes for CASSEGTGSRGPQHF.